There are many counts of the clone carrying this TCR beta chain. Its specificity is unknown. According to the study, TCR beta libraries were built with iRepertoire HTBI primers and CDR3-region Arm-PCR. A single record per CDR3 protein comes from TCRdb applying MiXCR to the multiplex PCR reads. The sample holds roughly 500,000 distinct CDR3 sequences, around 12% seen once. The V end lost 6 bases, the J end lost 4 bases, and 13 bases lay between the germline ends. The length of the CDR3 is 14 residues. Germline V gene lookup returns CDR1 SNHLY and CDR2 FYNNEI. The sample comes from a study of regulatory T cells in long-lasting Graves disease. Study-wide background: Under 3 months of antithyroid drugs had been taken by newly diagnosed Graves' patients.

Noted time point: newly diagnosed GD, antithyroid drugs for less than 3 months. PBMC-extracted RNA yielded the TCR library. Patients came through an endocrinology department, and that department was in Xi'an, China. Study conclusions and caveats: Favored gene segments in persistent disease were TRBV28, TRBJ1-2 and TRBJ2-5.

This sample was also put to use in a study of T cells in Graves' hyperthyroidism and ophthalmopathy. That report adds: Ophthalmopathy onset followed model prediction by a median approximately 6.2 months.

The starting material was peripheral blood mononuclear cells (PBMCs), obtained at new diagnosis, from a patient treated with antithyroid drugs. This chain links TRBV2 with TRBJ2-1, with D perhaps TRBD1 (6 bases). The origin of this receptor is a woman aged 25 to 39 with Graves disease. Here the CDR3 DNA reads TGTGCCAGCAGCGAGGACAGCGTATACAATGAGCAGTTCTTC. It is translated as CASSEDSVYNEQFF.